Presented here are 6 T cell receptor beta chains from one specimen sequenced in a study of blood T cell repertoires in COVID-19. Assay used: immunoSEQ multiplex PCR; TCRdb lists only in-frame clones, some missing. The sample has some 83,000 clones, about 91% seen once; the top ten hold over 0.35%. The sequenced sample consisted of peripheral blood. These receptors all stem from a man aged 60-69 years with acute or convalescent COVID-19.

In this sample, this clone turned up once. The chain couples TRBV6-6 to TRBJ2-3; D unresolved. The CDR3 loop spans 14 amino acids. V was trimmed by 2 bases and J by 0 bases, leaving 6 bases between them. CDR1 is MNHNY and CDR2 is SVGAGI in the germline V gene (reference sequence). CDR3 nucleotide sequence: TGTGCCAGCAGTTACCTGTTAAGCACAGATACGCAGTATTTT. The encoded protein is CASSYLLSTDTQYF.

The chain couples TRBV5-1 to TRBJ2-7; tentatively, D is TRBD1 (5 bases). The CDR3 has 13 amino acids. The V end was cut by 0 bases, the J end by 3 bases, with 7 bases between. The germline gives CDR1 SGHRS, CDR2 YFSETQ. The DNA for the CDR3 is TGCGCCAGCAGCTTGGGCAGGGACTACGAGCAGTACTTC. The encoded protein is CASSLGRDYEQYF.

This sequence joins TRBV6-5 and TRBJ2-7, with 9 positions matching TRBD2. The length of the CDR3 is 14 residues. V lost 7 bases to trimming and J lost 0 bases; unmatched junction nucleotides: 4. Germline CDR1 reads MNHEY; CDR2 reads SVGAGI. The DNA of the CDR3 is TGTGCCAGCACCCAAGCGGGAGGCTCCTACGAGCAGTACTTC. Protein sequence: CASTQAGGSYEQYF.

The rearrangement links TRBV23-1 to TRBJ1-1, with 7 bases matching TRBD1. TRBV23-1 is an ORF, and what it does is uncertain. The CDR3 has 15 residues. Trimming took 3 bases from V and 6 from J; bases not matched to a gene: 10. The CDR3 region is CASSHRQGEWAEAFF. CDR3 nucleotide sequence: TGCGCCAGCAGTCACCGACAGGGTGAATGGGCTGAAGCTTTCTTT.

The V call is TRBV5-1, the J call TRBJ1-1; D uncertain. Trimming shortened V by 0 bases and J by 0 bases, and 9 bases separated the two germline ends. This CDR3 contains 15 residues. Germline assignment: CDR1 SGHRS and CDR2 YFSETQ. CDR3 region: CASSLGGQMNTEAFF. CDR3 DNA sequence: TGCGCCAGCAGCTTGGGAGGTCAGATGAACACTGAAGCTTTCTTT.

The V call is TRBV12-5, the J call TRBJ1-1; 9 nucleotides line up with TRBD1. This CDR3 contains 16 residues. The germline V gene encodes CDR1 LGHNT and CDR2 FRNRAP. The V and J ends lost 3 bases and 5 bases, in that order; junction bases with no gene match: 10. The CDR3, as DNA: TGTGCTAGTGGTTTACCCCCGGGACAGGGTCGAACTGAAGCTTTCTTT. It encodes CASGLPPGQGRTEAFF.